This T cell receptor beta chain was captured in a study of T cells after yellow fever vaccination. Overall study context: The authors prepared low-cell-number fractions using SMART-Seq v4 Ultra Low Input.

TCR cDNA, made by 5'RACE template switching, carried an added universal primer site and UMIs. MiXCR, applied by TCRdb to the 5' RACE reads, yields one record per CDR3 protein. The table records under 200,000 distinct CDR3 sequences, 6% to 7.5% of them present only once. This CDR3 has 14 residues. The germline V gene has CDR1 SEHNR and CDR2 FQNEAQ (reference sequence). V lost 8 bases to trimming and J lost 2 bases, with 12 bases between them. Many counts were recorded for this clonotype. This clonotype was sampled from a man between 18 and 35 years old who received the YFV17D yellow fever vaccine. J is TRBJ2-2 and V is TRBV7-9, with D possibly matching TRBD1 (6 bases). The sequences come from CD4+ T cells sorted from PBMCs, collected about 5 days after the first yellow fever vaccination. The chain's CDR3 is CASPVQGNTGELFF. DNA for the CDR3: TGTGCCAGCCCGGTACAGGGAAACACCGGGGAGCTGTTTTTT.